Shown below are 18 T cell receptor beta chains from a single sample sequenced in a study of cytomegalovirus exposure and HLA in healthy donors. Measured with immunoSEQ multiplex PCR; TCRdb has only the in-frame clones, and not every one. The data contain 180,000 or so clones, roughly 84% of them singletons. The sequencing input was PBMCs. These receptors originate from a woman aged 30 to 39 in good health and CMV-seropositive.

The chain couples TRBV11-2 to TRBJ2-1; 7 bases agree with TRBD2. With V trimmed by 8 bases and J by 4 bases, 14 bases remained unmatched. The CDR3 length is 16 residues. The germline V gene encodes CDR1 SGHAT and CDR2 FQNNGV. CDR3 region: CASGKGASGIYNEQFF. The CDR3 DNA reads as TGTGCCAGCGGGAAAGGGGCTAGCGGCATTTACAATGAGCAGTTCTTC.

The CDR3 protein is CASSYSNSWYEQYF. CDR3 nucleotides: TGTGCCAGCAGTTACTCGAACTCTTGGTACGAGCAGTACTTC. The chain recombines TRBV6-5 with TRBJ2-7; D is uncertain. Germline V gives CDR1 MNHEY, CDR2 SVGAGI. Trimming shortened V by 0 bases and J by 4 bases, and 10 bases separated the two germline ends. The CDR3 length is 14 residues.

The chain uses TRBV2 and TRBJ2-3; 10 bases are shared with TRBD1. The CDR3 is 15 amino acids. In germline, CDR1 is SNHLY, CDR2 FYNNEI. Germline trimming cut 3 bases from V and 4 bases from J; bases unmatched to any gene: 4. CDR3 sequence reads: CASSEGQGLADTQYF. The DNA for the CDR3 is TGTGCCAGCAGTGAGGGACAGGGGTTGGCAGATACGCAGTATTTT. The full variable domain, rest sourced from reference TRBV2 and TRBJ2-3, is EPEVTQTPSHQVTQMGQEVILRCVPISNHLYFYWYRQILGQKVEFLVSFYNNEISEKSEIFDDQFSVERPDGSNFTLKIRSTKLEDSAMYFCASSEGQGLADTQYFGPGTRLTVL.

The chain employs TRBV6-5 and TRBJ1-3; 7 bases fit TRBD1. The CDR3 has 15 residues. Trimming cost V 6 bases and J 0 bases; bases outside gene matches: 5. Germline lookup yields CDR1 MNHEY and CDR2 SVGAGI. In DNA form, the CDR3 reads TGTGCCAGCAGGCCACAGGGGCTCTCTGGAAACACCATATATTTT. Its translation is CASRPQGLSGNTIYF.

The chain recombines TRBV13 with TRBJ2-7, with 8 bases identical to TRBD1. Germline values: CDR1 PRHDT, CDR2 FYEKMQ (reference sequence). CDR3 size: 16 residues. V lost 4 bases to trimming and J lost 1 base; unmatched junction nucleotides: 9. The CDR3 reads CASSYTTGAKSYEQYF. CDR3 sequence (DNA): TGTGCCAGCAGCTACACGACAGGGGCGAAATCCTACGAGCAGTACTTC.

The J gene is TRBJ2-2, the V gene TRBV5-1; D remains unclear. The CDR3 sequence is 15 residues long. The germline CDR1 and CDR2 sequences are SGHRS and YFSETQ. Trimming shortened V by 1 base and J by 0 bases, and 7 bases separated the two germline ends. CDR3 bases: TGCGCCAGCAGCTTGCAGGATCCGAACACCGGGGAGCTGTTTTTT. Translated, it gives CASSLQDPNTGELFF.

The gene calls are TRBV5-5 and TRBJ1-1; D might be TRBD1 (6 bases). Trimming removed 6 bases at V and 10 bases at J, with 19 bases between. The CDR3 totals 13 residues. Germline CDR1 SGHKS, CDR2 YYEKEE (reference sequence). The CDR3 DNA reads TGTGCCAGCACCCCCGGGGGGGGCAGGTTAGCTTTCTTT. Residues: CASTPGGGRLAFF.

The chain joins TRBV28 to TRBJ1-1, with a tentative D call TRBD1 (5 bases). In germline, CDR1 is MDHEN, CDR2 SYDVKM. CDR3 length equals 12 residues. V was trimmed by 6 bases and J by 11 bases, leaving 16 bases between them. The CDR3 DNA follows: TGTGCCAGCAGAATCGGGGGGGTCCGGGCTTTCTTT. As protein: CASRIGGVRAFF.

The chain employs TRBV9 and TRBJ2-7; possible D gene TRBD1, 6 bases. The CDR3 totals 16 residues. Germline values: CDR1 SGDLS, CDR2 YYNGEE. Between the trimmed V and J ends, which lost 0 bases and 5 bases, there was a span of 18 bases. The CDR3 protein is CASSVGTDHLKDEQYF. DNA of the CDR3: TGTGCCAGCAGCGTAGGGACAGATCACCTTAAGGACGAGCAGTACTTC.

This chain uses TRBV18 with TRBJ2-1, with TRBD2 matching 7 bases. The CDR3 extends over 18 amino acids. Germline assignment: CDR1 KGHSH and CDR2 LQKENI. Trimming at V came to 5 bases and at J to 6 bases, leaving 19 bases not matched to a gene. CDR3 in amino acids: CASSVPRYGGSFGNEQFF. Here the CDR3 DNA reads TGTGCCAGCTCAGTACCTAGGTACGGCGGGAGTTTTGGCAATGAGCAGTTCTTC.

This clone was observed a few times. V is TRBV29-1 and J is TRBJ1-1; TRBD1 is a possible D gene (5 bases). The CDR3 extends over 12 amino acids. The germline V gene has CDR1 SQVTM and CDR2 ANQGSEA. V was shortened by 7 bases and J by 1 base, with 10 bases between the two germline ends. CDR3 region: CSGWGPNTEAFF. The CDR3 coding sequence is TGCAGCGGGTGGGGCCCGAACACTGAAGCTTTCTTT.

This clone occurred many times. V is TRBV5-6 and J is TRBJ2-2; D unresolved. The CDR3 runs to 12 residues. V dropped 4 bases and J dropped 3 bases, with 4 bases sitting between them. Germline V lookup: CDR1 SGHDT, CDR2 YYEEEE. The CDR3, as DNA: TGTGCCAGCAGCCCTGACACCGGGGAGCTGTTTTTT. Translation: CASSPDTGELFF.

In DNA, the CDR3 is TGTGCCAGCTCACCGTTGCCGGGACAGCAAGAGACCCAGTACTTC. Protein product: CASSPLPGQQETQYF. This chain joins TRBV18 and TRBJ2-5; 7 bases line up with TRBD1. V gave up 3 bases and J gave up 2 bases; unmatched junction bases: 6. The germline gives CDR1 KGHSH, CDR2 LQKENI. CDR3 length: 15 amino acids.

The chain combines TRBV5-1 with TRBJ1-2; D gene uncertain. CDR1 and CDR2 (germline): SGHRS, YFSETQ. Trimming removed 1 base from V and 8 bases from J, with 18 bases in between. The CDR3 extends over 15 amino acids. The chain's CDR3 is CASSLRVRSYWGYTF. The CDR3 DNA reads TGCGCCAGCAGCTTGCGTGTGCGGTCATATTGGGGCTACACCTTC.

The chain employs TRBV9 and TRBJ1-2; 9 bases align to TRBD1. In germline, CDR1 is SGDLS, CDR2 YYNGEE. The V segment lost 3 bases and the J segment 4 bases; nucleotides outside the gene matches: 7. CDR3 size: 15 residues. CDR3 protein: CASSASTGGAYGYTF. The CDR3 bases are TGTGCCAGCAGCGCCTCGACAGGGGGGGCCTATGGCTACACCTTC.

The rearrangement joins TRBV7-8 to TRBJ1-3; 7 nucleotides align to TRBD1. This CDR3 contains 16 residues. V trimming: 4 bases; J trimming: 2 bases; junction bases outside the gene matches: 8. The germline V gene has CDR1 SGHVS and CDR2 FQNEAQ. The CDR3: CASSWRPGQTGNTIYF. The CDR3 DNA follows: TGTGCCAGCAGCTGGAGACCGGGACAGACTGGAAACACCATATATTTT.

V and J are TRBV28 and TRBJ2-5, with 10 bases that match TRBD1. The junction had 12 bases not matched to a gene; V was cut back by 6 bases and J by 5 bases. CDR1 is MDHEN, CDR2 SYDVKM, per germline. The CDR3 is made up of 16 amino acids. CDR3 nucleotide sequence: TGTGCCAGCAGCCTGACAGGGGGCGGCCTTCGGGAGACCCAGTACTTC. The encoded protein is CASSLTGGGLRETQYF.

The DNA of the CDR3 is TGTGCCAGCAGCTCGAGACTAGCGGGAGGTAATACGCAGTATTTT. Its translation: CASSSRLAGGNTQYF. The V call is TRBV7-2, the J call TRBJ2-3, with 13 bases lining up with TRBD2. The V segment lost 4 bases and the J segment 7 bases; nucleotides outside the gene matches: 5. The germline CDR1 and CDR2 sequences are SGHTA and FQGNSA. The CDR3 covers 15 residues.